This TCR beta chain was captured by sequencing in a study of T cell responses to AZD1222 COVID-19 vaccine. The protocol was immunoSEQ multiplex PCR, while the TCRdb copy is restricted to in-frame clones and leaves out a portion. The repertoire holds some 170,000 clones, with about 89% as singletons. Between the trimmed V and J ends, which lost 5 bases and 8 bases, there was a span of 18 bases. The germline V gene has CDR1 MNHNY and CDR2 SVGAGI (reference sequence). The CDR3 is 14 amino acids. This specimen consisted of peripheral blood, obtained on day 0 of AZD1222 vaccination. This receptor was identified in an adult in good health. This rearrangement joins TRBV6-6 to TRBJ1-1, with D possibly matching TRBD1 (6 bases). CDR3 DNA sequence: TGTGCCAGCAGTGACCCGGGACATCAGGCCGAAGCTTTCTTT. This encodes CASSDPGHQAEAFF.